This TCR beta chain appears in the sequencing data of a study of T cells expressing NK-cell markers. For each CDR3 protein, TCRdb gives one entry from its re-call of the 5' RACE reads, without DNA. In total, the table holds approximately 440,000 distinct CDR3 sequences. Germline CDR1 reads LNHDA; CDR2 reads SQIVND (reference sequence). There are 14 residues in the CDR3. V gene TRBV19 combines with J gene TRBJ2-3; TCRdb selects TRBD2, and the lack of DNA leaves this call unchecked. Sequenced material: blood T cells: a sorted CD56 or NKG2C T cell subset, CD4+ or CD8+ T cells, or bulk PBMC T cells (not recorded which). The sequence derives from a woman aged 45 to 65 in good health. The CDR3: CASSIYRGADTQYF.